The 24 T cell receptor beta chains below come from one sample, sequenced in a study of blood T cell repertoires in COVID-19. Generated by immunoSEQ multiplex PCR, the TCRdb table keeps only in-frame clones and is missing some. Of roughly 190,000 clones listed, approximately 80% were seen once; the top ten hold roughly 8.7%. Sequencing was carried out using peripheral blood. These receptors were collected from a woman aged 45-60 years with active or convalescent COVID-19.

The V and J genes are TRBV14 and TRBJ2-3; D is possibly TRBD1 (6 bases). This CDR3 has 16 amino acids. CDR1 is SGHDN, CDR2 FVKESK, per germline. The ends were cut back, 4 bases at V and 2 bases at J, with 16 bases in the middle. The CDR3 DNA reads as TGTGCCAGCAGCCGGGGGCGGGCAGGCCTCACAGATACGCAGTATTTT. Its protein product is CASSRGRAGLTDTQYF. The whole variable domain, filled in from reference TRBV14 and TRBJ2-3, reads EAGVTQFPSHSVIEKGQTVTLRCDPISGHDNLYWYRRVMGKEIKFLLHFVKESKQDESGMPNNRFLAERTGGTYSTLKVQPAELEDSGVYFCASSRGRAGLTDTQYFGPGTRLTVL.

The chain has TRBV19 and TRBJ2-3; 9 nucleotides match TRBD1. Germline V gives CDR1 LNHDA, CDR2 SQIVND (reference sequence). The CDR3 runs 16 residues. J lost 2 bases, V lost 2 bases, and 5 bases had no gene match. CDR3 nucleotide sequence: TGTGCCAGTAGTATATACAGGGGGCAATCCACAGATACGCAGTATTTT. Its translation: CASSIYRGQSTDTQYF.

This clone was recorded at least ten times. The V call is TRBV28, the J call TRBJ1-3; D not resolved. CDR1 and CDR2 from the germline V gene are MDHEN and SYDVKM. V shed 7 bases and J shed 4 bases, with 20 bases lying between them. The CDR3 is 16 residues long. DNA of the CDR3: TGTGCCAGCAATGAGAGGGCGCCCAGCCACGGAAACACCATATATTTT. It codes for CASNERAPSHGNTIYF.

The chain links TRBV5-1 to TRBJ1-4; weak D call: TRBD1 (5 bases). The V gene lost 5 bases and the J gene lost 0 bases, with 14 bases spanning the gap. CDR1 is SGHRS, CDR2 YFSETQ, per germline. The CDR3 is 16 residues long. The CDR3 is CASSNAPGATNEKLFF. The CDR3 DNA follows: TGCGCCAGCAGTAATGCGCCGGGGGCAACTAATGAAAAACTGTTTTTT. Variable domain in full (rest from reference TRBV5-1 and TRBJ1-4): KAGVTQTPRYLIKTRGQQVTLSCSPISGHRSVSWYQQTPGQGLQFLFEYFSETQRNKGNFPGRFSGRQFSNSRSEMNVSTLELGDSALYLCASSNAPGATNEKLFFGSGTQLSVL.

This clone appeared a few times. Other nucleotide sequences in the sample specify the same CDR3. V and J are TRBV4-3 and TRBJ1-2; 9 bases fit TRBD1. V dropped 3 bases and J dropped 6; count of bases not matched to a gene: 2. There are 13 residues in the CDR3. Germline V lookup: CDR1 LGHNA, CDR2 YSLEER. CDR3 in amino acids: CASSQDRGDGYTF. CDR3 DNA: TGCGCCAGCAGCCAGGACAGGGGAGATGGCTACACCTTC.

This chain uses TRBV6-5 with TRBJ2-1, with 9 bases matching TRBD2. The V segment lost 4 bases and the J segment 2 bases; nucleotides outside the gene matches: 3. The CDR3 has 15 residues. The germline V gene has CDR1 MNHEY and CDR2 SVGAGI. The CDR3 spells CASSLAGAAYNEQFF. For the CDR3, the DNA is TGTGCCAGCAGTTTAGCGGGAGCCGCCTACAATGAGCAGTTCTTC.

The rearrangement links TRBV7-9 to TRBJ2-7, with D possibly TRBD1 on 6 matching bases. Germline CDR1 is SEHNR and CDR2 is FQNEAQ (reference sequence). Trimming left V 5 bases short and J 0 bases short, with 14 bases between. The CDR3 contains 15 residues. The CDR3 is CASSPVQGPSYEQYF. The CDR3 bases are TGTGCCAGCAGCCCAGTCCAGGGGCCCTCCTACGAGCAGTACTTC. Filled out from reference TRBV7-9 and TRBJ2-7, the complete variable domain reads DTGVSQNPRHKITKRGQNVTFRCDPISEHNRLYWYRQTLGQGPEFLTYFQNEAQLEKSRLLSDRFSAERPKGSFSTLEIQRTEQGDSAMYLCASSPVQGPSYEQYFGPGTRLTVT.

This clone was detected ten times or more. V gene TRBV18 combines with J gene TRBJ1-2; D might be TRBD1 (6 bases). The germline V gene encodes CDR1 KGHSH and CDR2 LQKENI. The CDR3 is 14 amino acids. Trimming cost V 5 bases and J 3 bases, with 13 bases left between them. The CDR3, as DNA: TGTGCCAGCTCAACAGGGCTTCAGGACTATGGCTACACCTTC. It specifies CASSTGLQDYGYTF. Complete variable domain (other parts from reference TRBV18 and TRBJ1-2): NAGVMQNPRHLVRRRGQEARLRCSPMKGHSHVYWYRQLPEEGLKFMVYLQKENIIDESGMPKERFSAEFPKEGPSILRIQQVVRGDSAAYFCASSTGLQDYGYTFGSGTRLTVV.

This clone appeared a few times. The chain couples TRBV27 to TRBJ1-4; D is possibly TRBD1 (5 bases). The CDR3 has 17 residues. Looked up from germline, CDR1 is MNHEY and CDR2 is SMNVEV (reference sequence). Trimming shortened V by 5 bases and J by 4 bases, and 20 bases separated the two germline ends. As DNA, the CDR3 is TGTGCCAGCAGTCCACCCGGGGCGGGACGGCTTAATGAAAAACTGTTTTTT. Its translation: CASSPPGAGRLNEKLFF.

The chain carries TRBV5-8 and TRBJ1-1; TRBD1 matches 7 bases. There are 17 residues in the CDR3. With 4 bases clipped from V and 0 bases from J, the junction kept 12 bases outside the gene matches. CDR1 SGHTS and CDR2 YDEGEE come from the germline V gene. The CDR3 region has the DNA TGTGCCAGCAGCGTAGCAAAGGGGGCAAACATGAACACTGAAGCTTTCTTT. Translated, it gives CASSVAKGANMNTEAFF.

The chain has TRBV6-5 and TRBJ1-5; maybe TRBD1 (5 bases). Germline CDR1 is MNHEY and CDR2 is SVGAGI. The CDR3 is made up of 14 amino acids. Trimming shortened V by 6 bases and J by 3 bases, and 12 bases separated the two germline ends. The chain's CDR3 is CASRTGQANQPQHF. In DNA, the CDR3 is TGTGCCAGCAGAACCGGACAAGCCAATCAGCCCCAGCATTTT.

The chain couples TRBV7-3 to TRBJ2-5; TRBD1 might be the D (7 bases). The CDR3 extends over 15 amino acids. Trimming took off 5 bases at V and 2 bases at J, with 15 bases between the two ends. Germline loops: CDR1 SGHTA, CDR2 FQGTGA. The CDR3 protein is CASSVQGGNQETQYF. The CDR3, as DNA: TGTGCCAGCAGCGTCCAGGGGGGCAATCAAGAGACCCAGTACTTC.

In its sample, this clone was seen a few times. CDR3 sequence reads: CASVWTGEIQPQHF. CDR3 nucleotides: TGTGCCAGCGTGTGGACAGGGGAGATTCAGCCCCAGCATTTT. The rearrangement links TRBV6-6 to TRBJ1-5, with 9 nucleotides matching TRBD1. Germline CDR1 is MNHNY and CDR2 is SVGAGI (reference sequence). The CDR3 is 14 residues long. J gave up 6 bases and V 8 bases, and 8 bases lay outside the gene matches.

A few counts support this clone. The V and J genes are TRBV15 and TRBJ1-2; TRBD1 matches 10 bases. Per the germline V gene, CDR1 is LNHNV and CDR2 is YYDKDF (reference sequence). CDR3 length: 14 amino acids. Unmatched junction bases numbered 8, after V lost 0 bases and J lost 13 bases. This CDR3 is CATSRDGQGGRCTF. CDR3 in DNA: TGTGCCACCAGCAGAGATGGACAGGGGGGGCGTTGCACCTTC.

The chain uses TRBV5-5 and TRBJ2-1, with 12 bases aligning to TRBD2. V lost 3 bases to trimming and J lost 16 bases; unmatched junction nucleotides: 5. The CDR3 spans 12 residues. The germline gives CDR1 SGHKS, CDR2 YYEKEE (reference sequence). CDR3 region: CASSWTSGAPFF. The CDR3 DNA reads TGTGCCAGCAGCTGGACTAGCGGGGCACCTTTCTTC.

The chain recombines TRBV5-1 with TRBJ2-1; 8 nucleotides agree with TRBD1. The V segment lost 0 bases and the J segment 6 bases; nucleotides outside the gene matches: 2. CDR3 length equals 14 residues. Per the germline V gene, CDR1 is SGHRS and CDR2 is YFSETQ. The CDR3: CASSLGQGSNEQFF. The DNA for the CDR3 is TGCGCCAGCAGCTTGGGACAGGGGAGCAATGAGCAGTTCTTC.

Comments on this clone: Sequence at one end of the junction differs from germline and may be a read error. This sequence joins TRBV7-2 and TRBJ1-2; TRBD1 agrees at 10 bases. The germline CDR1 and CDR2 sequences are SGHTA and FQGNSA. The CDR3 is 14 amino acids. CDR3 sequence (DNA): TGTGCCAGCAACTTAGGGGGACAGGGGAATGGCTACACCTTC. Amino acids: CASNLGGQGNGYTF.

Here the CDR3 DNA reads TGTGCCAGCAGTTCCGGACAGGGGGATGGACTGCAGCCCCAGCATTTT. Its protein product is CASSSGQGDGLQPQHF. The chain is built from TRBV28 and TRBJ1-5; 10 bases match TRBD1. CDR3 length: 16 residues. The V and J ends lost 4 bases and 7 bases, in that order; junction bases with no gene match: 10. Germline V gene data show CDR1 as MDHEN and CDR2 as SYDVKM. Looking up the rest from reference TRBV28 and TRBJ1-5 gives the full variable domain: DVKVTQSSRYLVKRTGEKVFLECVQDMDHENMFWYRQDPGLGLRLIYFSYDVKMKEKGDIPEGYSVSREKKERFSLILESASTNQTSMYLCASSSGQGDGLQPQHFGDGTRLSIL.

CDR3 DNA: TGTGCCAGCAGTGAAAGGGGCCAGGGGGCGATTTACGAGCAGTACTTC. Protein sequence: CASSERGQGAIYEQYF. This chain connects TRBV2 to TRBJ2-7; 8 nucleotides match TRBD1. Losses at the gene ends were 2 bases for V and 4 bases for J; bases not matched to a gene: 10. This CDR3 comprises 16 residues. CDR1 and CDR2 (germline): SNHLY, FYNNEI.

The V and J genes are TRBV19 and TRBJ1-2; 7 bases are a match to TRBD1. CDR1 is LNHDA, CDR2 SQIVND, per germline (reference sequence). J lost 4 bases, V lost 7 bases, and 9 bases had no gene match. This CDR3 spans 14 amino acids. CDR3 sequence reads: CASTPRGLVYGYTF. CDR3 DNA: TGTGCCAGTACCCCTAGGGGGCTAGTCTATGGCTACACCTTC.

About this clone itself: In the same sample, other DNA sequences code for this CDR3. This rearrangement joins TRBV7-9 to TRBJ1-2, with TRBD1 matching over 12 bases. The CDR3 is made up of 15 amino acids. The V gene end was trimmed by 1 base and the J gene end by 5 bases; junction bases not matched to a gene: 2. Germline-derived CDR1 and CDR2 are SEHNR and FQNEAQ (reference sequence). The CDR3, as DNA: TGTGCCAGCAGCTTAGGGGACAGGGGGCTGTATGGCTACACCTTC. This codes for CASSLGDRGLYGYTF.

This clone has a single count. The chain employs TRBV10-3 and TRBJ1-1; TRBD1 might be the D (5 bases). Germline V gives CDR1 ENHRY, CDR2 SYGVKD. This CDR3 has 14 amino acids. Trimming removed 3 bases from V and 0 bases from J, with 8 bases in between. The DNA for the CDR3 is TGTGCCATCAGTGAAAGGGGCATGAACACTGAAGCTTTCTTT. It is translated as CAISERGMNTEAFF.

The genes are TRBV27 and TRBJ1-6, with TRBD1 as a possible D gene (5 bases). CDR3 length equals 16 residues. V gave up 6 bases and J gave up 10 bases, with 22 bases separating them. Germline V lookup: CDR1 MNHEY, CDR2 SMNVEV (reference sequence). In nucleotides, the CDR3 is TGTGCCAGCAGGGCCTCCGCAGGGCTGGAACGATCACCCCTCCACTTT. Its translation is CASRASAGLERSPLHF.

The J gene is TRBJ1-2, the V gene TRBV7-2; a possible D gene is TRBD1 (6 bases). V was cut by 5 bases and J by 3 bases, with 10 bases left in between. This CDR3 is built from 13 residues. Germline loops: CDR1 SGHTA, CDR2 FQGNSA. CDR3 nucleotide sequence: TGTGCCAGCAGCCAACAGGGAGACTATGGCTACACCTTC. Protein: CASSQQGDYGYTF.